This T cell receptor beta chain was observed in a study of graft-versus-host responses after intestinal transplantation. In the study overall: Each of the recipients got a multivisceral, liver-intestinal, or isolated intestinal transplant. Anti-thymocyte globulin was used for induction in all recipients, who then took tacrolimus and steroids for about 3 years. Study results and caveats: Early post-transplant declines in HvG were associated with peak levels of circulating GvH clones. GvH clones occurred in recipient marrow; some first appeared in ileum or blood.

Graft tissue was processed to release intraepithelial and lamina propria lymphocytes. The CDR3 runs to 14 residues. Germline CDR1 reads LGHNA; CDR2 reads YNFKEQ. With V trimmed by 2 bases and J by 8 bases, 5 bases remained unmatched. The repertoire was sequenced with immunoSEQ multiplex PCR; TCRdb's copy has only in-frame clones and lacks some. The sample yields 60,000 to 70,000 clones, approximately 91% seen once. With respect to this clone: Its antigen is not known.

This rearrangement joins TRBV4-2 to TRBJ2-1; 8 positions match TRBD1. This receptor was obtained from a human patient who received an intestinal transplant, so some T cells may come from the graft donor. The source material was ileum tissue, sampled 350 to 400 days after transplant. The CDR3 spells CASSQRTGWDEQFF. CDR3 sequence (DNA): TGTGCCAGCAGCCAAAGGACAGGGTGGGATGAGCAGTTCTTC.